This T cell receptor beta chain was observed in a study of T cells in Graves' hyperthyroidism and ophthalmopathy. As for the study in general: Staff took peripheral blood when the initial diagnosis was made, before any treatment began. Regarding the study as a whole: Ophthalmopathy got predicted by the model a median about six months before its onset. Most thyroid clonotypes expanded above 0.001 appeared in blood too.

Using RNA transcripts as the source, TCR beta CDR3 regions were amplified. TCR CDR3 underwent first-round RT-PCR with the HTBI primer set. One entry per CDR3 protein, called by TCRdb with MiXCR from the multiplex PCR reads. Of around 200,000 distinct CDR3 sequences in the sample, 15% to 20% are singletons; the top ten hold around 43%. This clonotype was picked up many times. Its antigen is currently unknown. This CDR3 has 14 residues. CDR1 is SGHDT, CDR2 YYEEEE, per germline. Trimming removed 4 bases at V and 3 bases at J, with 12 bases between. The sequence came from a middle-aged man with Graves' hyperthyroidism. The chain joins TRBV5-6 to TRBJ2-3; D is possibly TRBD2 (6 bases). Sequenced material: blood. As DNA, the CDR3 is TGTGCCAGCAGCCAGGTGGAGGGGACAGATACGCAGTATTTT. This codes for CASSQVEGTDTQYF.